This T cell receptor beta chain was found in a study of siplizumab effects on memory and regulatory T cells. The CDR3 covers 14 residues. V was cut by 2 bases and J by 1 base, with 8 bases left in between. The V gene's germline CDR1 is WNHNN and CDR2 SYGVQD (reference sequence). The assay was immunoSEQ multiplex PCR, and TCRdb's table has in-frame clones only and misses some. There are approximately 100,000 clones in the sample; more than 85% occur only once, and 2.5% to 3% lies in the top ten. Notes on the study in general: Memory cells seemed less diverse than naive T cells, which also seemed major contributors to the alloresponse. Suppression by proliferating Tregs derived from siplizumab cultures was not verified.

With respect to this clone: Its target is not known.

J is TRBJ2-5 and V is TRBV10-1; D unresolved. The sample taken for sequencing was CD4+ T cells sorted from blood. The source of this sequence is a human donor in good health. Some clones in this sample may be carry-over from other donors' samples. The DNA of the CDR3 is TGCGCCAGCAGTGAGAGTCGCAGCCAAGAGACCCAGTACTTC. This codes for CASSESRSQETQYF.